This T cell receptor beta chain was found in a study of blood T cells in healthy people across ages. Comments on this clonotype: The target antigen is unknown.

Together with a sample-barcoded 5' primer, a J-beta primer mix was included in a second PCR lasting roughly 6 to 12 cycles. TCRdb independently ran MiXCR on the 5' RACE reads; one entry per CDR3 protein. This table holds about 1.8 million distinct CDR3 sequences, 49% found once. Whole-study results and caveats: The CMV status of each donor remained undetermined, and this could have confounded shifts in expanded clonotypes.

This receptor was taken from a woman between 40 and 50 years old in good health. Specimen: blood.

The CDR3 loop reads CASSQAIAARTDTQYF. The CDR3 bases are TGTGCCAGCAGCCAAGCCATAGCGGCTCGCACAGATACGCAGTATTTT. V and J are TRBV4-2 and TRBJ2-3, with TRBD2 as a possible D gene (6 bases). V lost 1 base and J 1 base, leaving 12 bases between the germline ends. In germline, CDR1 is LGHNA, CDR2 YNFKEQ. CDR3 size: 16 residues.